This is a list of T cell receptor beta chains from one sample in a study of T cells in Graves' hyperthyroidism and ophthalmopathy. TCRdb independently ran MiXCR on the multiplex PCR reads; one entry per CDR3 protein. The profile shows roughly 660,000 distinct CDR3 sequences, roughly a sixth of them singletons. Sequencing was carried out using blood. All receptors come from a man aged 45-65 years with Graves' hyperthyroidism. Both conserved end residues are part of each CDR3. The order of the fields is J gene, clone size, D gene, V gene, CDR3 DNA, CDR3 protein. D genes are given only for firm matches. Expanded clones are given a class, and other clones once, few, many or no size at all.

>TRBJ1-6|many|.|TRBV30
TGTGCCTGGAACTATGGGCCGATTAATTCACCCCTCCACTTT
CAWNYGPINSPLHF
>TRBJ2-5|few|.|TRBV14
TGTGCCAGCAGCCAAAAACATTTCCAGGGGTCTAGCTGGATGGAGACCCAGTACTTC
CASSQKHFQGSSWMETQYF
>TRBJ1-1|many|TRBD1|TRBV15
TGTGCCACCAGCAGAGCCCGCCGACAGGGGCCTGAAGCTTTCTTT
CATSRARRQGPEAFF
>TRBJ2-1|few|.|TRBV4-3
TGCGCCAGCAGCCATATAGCGGGCGGGGGCCATGAGCAGTTCTTC
CASSHIAGGGHEQFF
>TRBJ1-1|.|.|TRBV10-3
TGTGCCATCAGTGAGTTTAGGGCTGAAGCTTTCTTT
CAISEFRAEAFF
>TRBJ1-2|many|TRBD1|TRBV28
TGTGCCAGCAGTTTAGACAGGGGGATTGTCTATGGCTACACCTTC
CASSLDRGIVYGYTF
>TRBJ1-2|.|.|TRBV6-5
TGTGCCAGCAGTTCCCCCCATGTTTCCTATGGCTACACCTTC
CASSSPHVSYGYTF
>TRBJ2-7|many|TRBD2|TRBV10-3
TGTGCCATCAGTGAGTACGGGACTAGCGGCACAAAGGAGCAGTACTTC
CAISEYGTSGTKEQYF
>TRBJ2-2|few|.|TRBV5-5
TGTGCCAGCAGCTTGGCGTGGTCAGGGGACGGGGAGCTGTTTTTT
CASSLAWSGDGELFF
>TRBJ2-7|many|TRBD2|TRBV7-9
TGTGCCACTACCGGGACTACGTACGAGCAGTACTTC
CATTGTTYEQYF
>TRBJ1-5|.|TRBD1|TRBV30
TGTGCCTGGAGTAGGGGGCTTGGACAGCCCCAGCATTTT
CAWSRGLGQPQHF
>TRBJ2-1|many|TRBD2|TRBV28
TGTGCCAGCAGCCTTGTCCCGGGACTAGCCTTCTACAATGAGCAGTTCTTC
CASSLVPGLAFYNEQFF
>TRBJ2-1|many|TRBD2|TRBV28
TGTGCCAGCAGTTTTGCGGGAGGGGTCCACAATGAGCAGTTCTTC
CASSFAGGVHNEQFF
>TRBJ2-1|.|TRBD1|TRBV5-5
TGTGCCAGCAGCATAGGACAGGTAGATGAGCAGTTCTTC
CASSIGQVDEQFF